This T cell receptor (beta chain) was observed in a study of cytomegalovirus exposure and HLA in healthy donors. Looked up from germline, CDR1 is SEHNR and CDR2 is FQNEAQ (reference sequence). The CDR3 is made up of 11 amino acids. Between the trimmed V and J ends, which lost 8 bases and 8 bases, there was a span of 12 bases. PCR primers comprised 60 Vbeta and 13 Jbeta primers. Per the original data handling: Around 10 million of the about 80 million unique TCR beta chains counted in a later analysis were shared. The method was immunoSEQ multiplex PCR; TCRdb's version includes in-frame clones alone and lacks a portion of them. The V and J calls and clone size were taken over from that table, and D and trimming were inferred from the DNA. The sample consists of 110,000 or so clones, more than 80% of them appearing once. Concerning this clone: Its specificity is unknown.

Study results and caveats: Through in vitro validation, three CMV-associated chains were shown to be specific for CMV antigens. The authors reported that TCR beta sequences could predict HLA-A and HLA-B alleles. These predictions were accurate for most subjects in the first cohort.

This sequence was found in a man in his forties in good health and CMV-seronegative. The gene calls are TRBV7-9 and TRBJ1-2; D uncertain. The sample taken for sequencing was PBMCs. The CDR3 loop reads CASELLGGYTF. CDR3 DNA: TGTGCCAGCGAACTCCTCGGGGGCTACACCTTC.